This T cell receptor beta chain is from a study of Ad26.COV2.S vaccination and SARS-CoV-2 variants (dated by TCRdb to the early 2020s). Notes on the research overall: Donors in the vaccine arm were drawn from COV1001, a multicentre, randomized, double-blind, placebo-controlled phase I-IIa trial testing Ad26.COV2.S in healthy adults. The TCR-sequenced set comprised approximately 30 samples: around 20 Ad26.COV2.S vaccine recipients, 5 placebo recipients and 8 SARS-CoV-2 convalescent individuals. Trial participants were randomized into five groups of five: low-dose or high-dose Ad26.COV2.S given once or twice, or placebo on both occasions. TCRbeta repertoire sequencing was used to assess the specificity and breadth of SARS-CoV-2-reactive T cell receptors after Ad26.COV2.S vaccination. Blinding of investigators to trial group allocation was maintained during experiments and outcome assessment. Ad26.COV2.S was administered intramuscularly at 5 x 10^10 or 1 x 10^11 viral particles, either as a single shot or as two shots given 56 days apart.

As encoded in the germline V gene, CDR1 is SGDLS while CDR2 is YYNGEE. The germline V end is reduced by 4 bases and the J end by 2 bases; junction bases left unmatched: 16. From its cysteine to its phenylalanine, the CDR3 spans 18 amino acids. The entry retains the CDR3 DNA only, 54 bases that are in frame from base 1. The immunoSEQ Assay was used to sequence TCRbeta CDR3 regions. After extraction, genomic DNA underwent amplification by bias-controlled multiplex PCR, followed by high-throughput sequencing. Processing in the source paper ran as follows. To quantify the absolute abundance of each unique TCRbeta CDR3 region, sequences were collapsed and filtered. Usable DNA was measured by amplifying reference genes present in all nucleated cells, and TCRbeta template counts were normalized to that usable DNA to estimate T cell fraction. Repertoire TCRs were annotated as SARS-CoV-2-specific when V gene, CDR3 amino acid sequence and J gene were exactly matched to a known reactive TCR set. The reference SARS-CoV-2 TCR set was obtained from MIRA and was filtered for enrichment in COVID-19-positive ImmuneCODE repertoires, whereby public or cross-reactive TCRs were removed. Using the MIRA antigens, annotated TCRs were further analysed by specific ORF or by position within an ORF. Breadth was defined as annotated unique rearrangements over total unique productive rearrangements; depth was the summed frequency of those rearrangements. TCR breadth was compared between groups using two-sided Wilcoxon rank-sum tests. The clones in this table, taken by TCRdb from immuneACCESS, are in-frame only. Not every clone is retained; where verified, under half of the shortfall comes from an unresolved V gene, and the cause of the rest is unknown. For V, J and clone size, that table is used; D and trimming come from the DNA. This sample gives 410,000 or so clones in total; 80% to 95% of them show up just once. The ten largest clonotypes hold less than 15% of the sample.

The paper as a whole reports these results and caveats: After vaccination, substantial breadth of spike-specific CD8+ and CD4+ T cell responses was reported. The authors noted that total T cell responses may have been underestimated by the TCR breadth and depth analyses. The study lacked the statistical power to compare responses across vaccine doses or regimens. Compared with placebo recipients, Ad26.COV2.S recipients showed higher spike-specific TCR breadth (P = 0.0014). Comparable non-spike TCR breadth was observed between vaccine and placebo recipients, consistent with only spike being contained in the vaccine.

On this clone itself: Its antigen target is currently unknown. Base qualities are not at hand, and no much larger clone is one base apart.

In the paper's terms, the treatment or condition label means: 15 to 20 received Ad26.COV2.S at low or high dose, single or two shots; a few received placebo; per-sample allocation not given. Repertoires of vaccine and placebo recipients were sequenced from samples taken on day 63 after the first injection. In Cohort 1b, about two dozen adults aged 18-55 years were enrolled at a single site in Boston, USA, between 29 July and 7 August 2020. As a vaccine, Ad26.COV2.S was a replication-incompetent adenovirus type 26 vector that expressed a prefusion-stabilized SARS-CoV-2 spike protein derived from the original Wuhan strain.

The receptor was derived from a person between 18 and 60 years old who received the Ad26.COV2.S COVID-19 vaccine or a placebo. The source was peripheral blood, collected in a trial of Ad26.COV2.S vaccine versus placebo. The rearrangement combines TRBV9 with TRBJ2-7; TRBD1 matches 9 bases in the middle. The nucleotides read TGTGCCAGCAGCACACGAGAGGATACAGGGGGCAGAACCTACGAGCAGTACTTC. It is translated as CASSTREDTGGRTYEQYF.